What follows are 21 T cell receptor beta chains derived from one specimen sequenced in a study of blood T cell repertoires in COVID-19. TCRdb's table, derived via immunoSEQ multiplex PCR, lists solely in-frame clones and lacks some. In the table there are under 350,000 clones, approximately 83% of which are singletons. The specimen was peripheral blood. These receptors all come from a woman aged 65 to 85 with acute or convalescent COVID-19.

The V call is TRBV13, the J call TRBJ2-1; no reliable D call. CDR3 length equals 15 residues. The V and J ends lost 3 bases and 4 bases respectively, with 13 bases between them. Germline V gene sequence: CDR1 PRHDT, CDR2 FYEKMQ (reference sequence). CDR3 DNA sequence: TGTGCCAGCAGCTTTGAACCCGCAGTATACAATGAGCAGTTCTTC. Protein product: CASSFEPAVYNEQFF.

This clone occurred a few times. This sequence joins TRBV18 and TRBJ1-2; no clear D gene. V lost 6 bases, J lost 5 bases, and 10 bases lay in between. Germline CDR1 reads KGHSH; CDR2 reads LQKENI. The CDR3 is 12 amino acids. The CDR3 loop reads CASSLGSYGYTF. The CDR3 DNA reads TGTGCCAGCTCTCTCGGTTCGTATGGCTACACCTTC.

This rearrangement joins TRBV28 to TRBJ1-5, with 8 bases lining up with TRBD1. This CDR3 comprises 18 residues. With 5 bases clipped from V and 7 bases from J, the junction kept 19 bases outside the gene matches. CDR1 is MDHEN and CDR2 is SYDVKM in the germline V gene. The CDR3 spells CASSPPFYRTGSGQPQHF. CDR3 bases: TGTGCCAGCAGTCCTCCCTTTTACCGGACAGGGAGTGGGCAGCCCCAGCATTTT.

The rearrangement joins TRBV6-5 to TRBJ2-7; D unclear. With 10 bases removed from V and 6 bases from J, the gap between germline ends came to 16 bases. Germline V lookup: CDR1 MNHEY, CDR2 SVGAGI. This CDR3 is built from 12 residues. The CDR3 coding sequence is TGTGCCACCCGATCTCGCAGGTCCGAGCAGTACTTC. It yields the protein CATRSRRSEQYF.

This sequence joins TRBV15 and TRBJ2-7; 7 positions match TRBD1. The CDR3 contains 17 residues. From germline, CDR1 is LNHNV and CDR2 YYDKDF (reference sequence). V shed 0 bases and J 4 bases; nucleotides not matched to a gene: 12. The CDR3 protein is CATSREDRTGRRYEQYF. The DNA of the CDR3 is TGTGCCACCAGCAGAGAGGACCGGACAGGCCGCAGGTACGAGCAGTACTTC.

This sequence joins TRBV11-3 and TRBJ2-5; TRBD2 is a possible D gene (6 bases). CDR3 size: 17 residues. The germline V gene has CDR1 SGHNT and CDR2 YENEEA. V lost 5 bases and J 2 bases, leaving 21 bases between the germline ends. The CDR3 reads CASSLGGSAPGQETQYF. DNA for the CDR3: TGTGCCAGCAGCCTAGGAGGGTCCGCCCCGGGGCAAGAGACCCAGTACTTC.

The chain has TRBV5-5 and TRBJ1-1, with D perhaps TRBD1 (5 bases). The CDR3 contains 14 residues. The ends were cut back, 0 bases at V and 5 bases at J, with 11 bases in the middle. CDR1 is SGHKS, CDR2 YYEKEE, per germline (reference sequence). This chain's CDR3 is CASSLAAGMTEAFF. CDR3 DNA sequence: TGTGCCAGCAGCTTGGCCGCAGGGATGACTGAAGCTTTCTTT.

J is TRBJ1-2 and V is TRBV7-8; 8 bases are a match to TRBD1. This CDR3 is 12 amino acids long. Germline V gene data show CDR1 as SGHVS and CDR2 as FQNEAQ. Trimming at V came to 5 bases and at J to 6 bases, leaving 2 bases not matched to a gene. In DNA form, the CDR3 reads TGTGCCAGCAGCAGCAGGGGGCATGGCTACACCTTC. The encoded protein is CASSSRGHGYTF.

This clone appeared a single time. This chain uses TRBV12-3 or TRBV12-4 with TRBJ2-6; D perhaps matches TRBD1 (5 bases). The V end was cut by 6 bases, the J end by 2 bases, with 5 bases between. The CDR3 totals 13 residues. The DNA of the CDR3 is TGTGCCAGCAGAGGGGCTGGGGCCAACGTCCTGACTTTC. This encodes CASRGAGANVLTF.

The chain has TRBV19 and TRBJ2-1, with a tentative D call TRBD1 (5 bases). Germline CDR1 and CDR2: LNHDA and SQIVND (reference sequence). Deletions cut 7 bases from V and 5 bases from J, with 12 bases between. The length of the CDR3 is 13 residues. CDR3 DNA: TGTGCCAGTAAGCAGGGAATTAACAATGAGCAGTTCTTC. Its protein product is CASKQGINNEQFF.

The CDR3 region has the DNA TGTGCCAGCAGTTCAGGGATCCTGAGCAATCAGCCCCAGCATTTT. Protein product: CASSSGILSNQPQHF. J is TRBJ1-5 and V is TRBV7-9; the D gene is possibly TRBD1 (5 bases). The CDR3 has 15 residues. The V gene lost 6 bases and the J gene lost 1 base, with 13 bases spanning the gap. Germline CDR1 and CDR2: SEHNR and FQNEAQ (reference sequence).

The chain uses TRBV5-1 and TRBJ1-2; TRBD1 might be the D (6 bases). V was pared by 0 bases and J by 10 bases, with 22 bases between. Germline V gives CDR1 SGHRS, CDR2 YFSETQ. The CDR3 has 16 amino acids. The CDR3 region is CASSLETGTHLVVYTF. The CDR3 DNA follows: TGCGCCAGCAGCTTGGAGACCGGGACACACTTGGTAGTCTACACCTTC.

The CDR3 nucleotides are TGTGCCAGCAGTTTAACTAGCGGGGACCAAGAGACCCAGTACTTC. The encoded protein is CASSLTSGDQETQYF. The chain links TRBV28 to TRBJ2-5; 10 nucleotides line up with TRBD2. J lost 0 bases, V lost 2 bases, and 0 bases had no gene match. CDR3 length equals 15 residues. Germline-derived CDR1 and CDR2 are MDHEN and SYDVKM.

The CDR3 sequence is CASSPVHDGNGYTF. The CDR3 DNA reads TGCGCCAGCAGCCCGGTTCACGACGGGAATGGCTACACCTTC. V and J are TRBV5-1 and TRBJ1-2; the D is unclear. The CDR3 covers 14 residues. V lost 4 bases and J 6 bases, leaving 16 bases between the germline ends. The germline CDR1 and CDR2 sequences are SGHRS and YFSETQ.

The rearrangement links TRBV5-1 to TRBJ1-1; TRBD1 is a possible D gene (6 bases). The CDR3 has 16 amino acids. Germline V gives CDR1 SGHRS, CDR2 YFSETQ. V was pared by 3 bases and J by 2 bases, with 17 bases between. CDR3 sequence: CASSSGGGQLNTEAFF. CDR3 bases: TGCGCCAGCAGCTCGGGCGGGGGGCAGTTAAACACTGAAGCTTTCTTT.

V gene TRBV2 combines with J gene TRBJ1-3, with D perhaps TRBD1 (5 bases). Trimming pared 5 bases from V and 0 bases from J, leaving 11 bases between. This CDR3 spans 15 amino acids. Germline CDR1 is SNHLY and CDR2 is FYNNEI. In DNA form, the CDR3 reads TGTGCCAGCAGTATTAGGGGAAACTCTGGAAACACCATATATTTT. This codes for CASSIRGNSGNTIYF.

V and J are TRBV3-1 (or the pseudogene TRBV3-2) and TRBJ1-1, with D maybe TRBD1 (5 bases). Germline V gene sequence: CDR1 LGHDT, CDR2 YNNKEL (reference sequence). Trimming removed 1 base at V and 7 bases at J, with 10 bases between. This CDR3 has 13 amino acids. The CDR3 DNA is TGTGCCAGCAGCCAAGCTGGGGGGTATGAAGCTTTCTTT. Translated: CASSQAGGYEAFF.

This chain joins TRBV6-6 and TRBJ1-5; tentative D call: TRBD1 (5 bases). Germline V gene data show CDR1 as MNHNY and CDR2 as SVGAGI (reference sequence). Trimming took off 6 bases at V and 0 bases at J, with 12 bases between the two ends. The CDR3 is 15 residues long. The CDR3 loop is CASSRDRNSNQPQHF. CDR3 sequence (DNA): TGTGCCAGCAGCCGCGACAGAAATAGCAATCAGCCCCAGCATTTT.

This chain links TRBV5-1 with TRBJ1-5; a weak D match, TRBD1 (5 bases). Germline V gene data show CDR1 as SGHRS and CDR2 as YFSETQ. V lost 0 bases and J 5 bases, leaving 12 bases between the germline ends. The CDR3 has 15 residues. CDR3 sequence reads: CASSLAGGGDQPQHF. Here the CDR3 DNA reads TGCGCCAGCAGCTTGGCCGGGGGAGGAGATCAGCCCCAGCATTTT.

CDR3 nucleotides: TGTGCCAGCATCGGACAGGGAGGTATCTTTAGTGAAGCTTTCTTT. This gives the protein CASIGQGGIFSEAFF. The chain uses TRBV7-9 and TRBJ1-1; 8 nucleotides match TRBD1. The CDR3 extends over 15 amino acids. With 7 bases clipped from V and 7 bases from J, the junction kept 14 bases outside the gene matches. CDR1 SEHNR and CDR2 FQNEAQ come from the germline V gene (reference sequence).

The chain has TRBV9 and TRBJ2-2; 10 positions agree with TRBD2. Germline V gene sequence: CDR1 SGDLS, CDR2 YYNGEE. The CDR3 runs to 14 residues. The V gene end was trimmed by 5 bases and the J gene end by 3 bases; junction bases not matched to a gene: 1. CDR3 in amino acids: CASSGLADTGELFF. Written as DNA, the CDR3 is TGTGCCAGCAGTGGACTAGCGGACACCGGGGAGCTGTTTTTT.